This paragraph reports one TCR beta chain. No antigen is known for it. V dropped 0 bases and J dropped 5 bases, with 14 bases sitting between them. Germline-derived CDR1 and CDR2 are LGHNA and YSLEER. The CDR3 has 15 amino acids. This entry is derived from a study of cytomegalovirus exposure and HLA in healthy donors. About the research overall: Of the donors genotyped, several hundred in all, about 81% fell in the Caucasian-associated ancestry cluster. General study findings and limits: Among TCR beta chains of equal frequency, HLA-associated ones were more clonally expanded in a later analysis. What a later analysis showed was that several of the most significant clusters appeared linked to common viral pathogens.

Samples came from healthy bone marrow donors. The PCR was carried out with 60 Vbeta primers and 13 Jbeta primers. Assay: immunoSEQ multiplex PCR; the TCRdb copy retains only in-frame clones and omits some. The data contain about 150,000 clones, 77% of them singletons. This sequence was found in a woman in her thirties in good health and CMV-seropositive. Material: PBMCs. This chain joins TRBV4-3 and TRBJ2-7, with D maybe TRBD1 (6 bases). CDR3 in DNA: TGCGCCAGCAGCCAAGAAGGGGGATTATGGGACGAGCAGTACTTC. It yields the protein CASSQEGGLWDEQYF.